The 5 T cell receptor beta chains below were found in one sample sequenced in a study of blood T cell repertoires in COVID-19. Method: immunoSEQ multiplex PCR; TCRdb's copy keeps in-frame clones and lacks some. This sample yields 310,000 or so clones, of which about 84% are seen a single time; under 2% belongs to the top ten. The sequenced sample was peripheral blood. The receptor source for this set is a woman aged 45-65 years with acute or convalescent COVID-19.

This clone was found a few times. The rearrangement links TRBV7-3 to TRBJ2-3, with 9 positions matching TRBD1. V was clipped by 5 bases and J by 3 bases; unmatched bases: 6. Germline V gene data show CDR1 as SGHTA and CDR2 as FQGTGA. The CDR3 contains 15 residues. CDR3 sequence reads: CASSHRGQRTDTQYF. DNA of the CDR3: TGTGCCAGCAGCCACAGGGGGCAGAGAACAGATACGCAGTATTTT.

Here the CDR3 reads CASSTRTYEQYF. In DNA form, the CDR3 reads TGTGCCAGCAGTACCAGGACCTACGAGCAGTACTTC. The chain joins TRBV27 to TRBJ2-7; no reliable D call. This CDR3 has 12 amino acids. Germline V gene data show CDR1 as MNHEY and CDR2 as SMNVEV (reference sequence). The V end was cut by 5 bases, the J end by 2 bases, with 7 bases between.

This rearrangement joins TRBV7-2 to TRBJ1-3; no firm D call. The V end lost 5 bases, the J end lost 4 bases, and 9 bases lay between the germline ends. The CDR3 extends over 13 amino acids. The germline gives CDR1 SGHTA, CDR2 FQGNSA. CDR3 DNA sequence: TGTGCCAGCAGCCCCCTTATAGGAAACACCATATATTTT. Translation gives CASSPLIGNTIYF.

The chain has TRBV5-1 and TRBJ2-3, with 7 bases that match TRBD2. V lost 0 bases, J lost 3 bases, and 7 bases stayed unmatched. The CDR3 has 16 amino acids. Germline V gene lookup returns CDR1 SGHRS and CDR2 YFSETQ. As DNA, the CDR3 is TGCGCCAGCAGCTTGGCCGGGGGGAGTCGGACAGATACGCAGTATTTT. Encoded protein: CASSLAGGSRTDTQYF.

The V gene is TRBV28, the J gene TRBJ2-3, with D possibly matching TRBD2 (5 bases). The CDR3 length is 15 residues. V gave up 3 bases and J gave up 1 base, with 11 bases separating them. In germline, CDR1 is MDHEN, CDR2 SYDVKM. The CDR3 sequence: CASSFIGRGTDTQYF. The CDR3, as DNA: TGTGCCAGCAGTTTTATAGGGAGAGGCACAGATACGCAGTATTTT.